This entry features one T cell receptor (beta chain) sequence. With the 5' RACE reads reprocessed, TCRdb shows one record per CDR3 protein and no DNA. This sample lists 150,000 to 160,000 distinct CDR3 sequences; its ten largest clones have over 35%. This entry is derived from a study of T cells expressing NK-cell markers. For the study at large: Sorted CD3+CD56+NKG2C+, CD3+CD56+NKG2C- and CD3+CD56-NKG2C+ T cells provided the TCR beta repertoires.

Germline values: CDR1 GTSNPN, CDR2 SVGIG (reference sequence). The CDR3 totals 14 residues. Sample: blood T cells: a sorted CD56 or NKG2C T cell subset, CD4+ or CD8+ T cells, or bulk PBMC T cells (not recorded which). J is TRBJ2-1 and V is TRBV30. This sequence was found in a woman aged 45-65 years in good health. The CDR3 loop is CAWTLTWAHNEQFF.